This T cell receptor beta chain was sequenced in a study of shared clonotypes between healthy human individuals. Overall study context: The study used three CD4 naive, three CD4 memory, two CD8 naive and one CD8 memory plate per donor. Study-level findings and limits: Naive subsets usually exceeded memory subsets in estimated richness.

For this clone: The target antigen is unknown.

This CDR3 is built from 15 residues. The germline gives CDR1 SGHNT, CDR2 YYREEE (reference sequence). The V end was cut by 1 base, the J end by 4 bases, with 15 bases between. Method: immunoSEQ multiplex PCR; TCRdb's copy keeps in-frame clones and lacks some. The data contain over 1.4 million clones, more than 95% of them singletons. The origin of this receptor is a man younger than 40 in good health. Specimen: naive CD4+ T cells sorted from blood. Described subset: CD45RA+ positively selected. The chain carries TRBV5-4 and TRBJ2-7; D might be TRBD2 (7 bases). This CDR3 is CASSLPRGARYEQYF. CDR3 sequence (DNA): TGTGCCAGCAGCTTGCCCCGGGGGGCGAGATACGAGCAGTACTTC.